The clone carrying this TCR beta chain has a count of ten or more. The target antigen is unknown. An end of the junction does not agree with germline; a read error may underlie this. This sample was included in a study of T cells in Graves' hyperthyroidism and ophthalmopathy. Study-wide context: Peripheral blood draws took place at initial diagnosis, ahead of any treatment.

Template material for amplifying TCR beta CDR3 regions consisted of RNA transcripts. First-round RT-PCR with HTBI primers amplified the TCR CDR3 region. Using its own MiXCR run on the multiplex PCR reads, TCRdb lists one record per CDR3 protein. The data contain around 600,000 distinct CDR3 sequences, 14% of them singletons. The study's findings and limits: Before onset, ophthalmopathy was predicted by the model a median about 6.2 months earlier.

CDR1 is DFQATT and CDR2 is SNEGSKA in the germline V gene (reference sequence). The CDR3 length is 12 residues. The clonotype was recovered from a woman aged 18-29 years with Graves' ophthalmopathy. Material: blood. The V gene is TRBV20-1, the J gene TRBJ1-2; D is ambiguous. The CDR3 DNA sequence: TGCAGAGCTAGGGTGTGGGACTATGGCTACACCTTC. This sequence encodes CRARVWDYGYTF.